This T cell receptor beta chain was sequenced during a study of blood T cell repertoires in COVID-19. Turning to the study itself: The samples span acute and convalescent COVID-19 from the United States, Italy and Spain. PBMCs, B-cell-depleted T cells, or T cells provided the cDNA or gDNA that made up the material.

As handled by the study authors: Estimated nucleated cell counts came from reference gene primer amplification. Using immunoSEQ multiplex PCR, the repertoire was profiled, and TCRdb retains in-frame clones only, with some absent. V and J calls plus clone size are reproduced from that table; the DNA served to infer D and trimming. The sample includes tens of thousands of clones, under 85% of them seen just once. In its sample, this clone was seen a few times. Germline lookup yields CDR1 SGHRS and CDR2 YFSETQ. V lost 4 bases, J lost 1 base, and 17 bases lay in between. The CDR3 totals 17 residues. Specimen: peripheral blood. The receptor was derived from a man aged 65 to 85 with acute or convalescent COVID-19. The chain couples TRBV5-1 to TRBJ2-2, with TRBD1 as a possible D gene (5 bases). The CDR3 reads CASSPPTGTVNTGELFF. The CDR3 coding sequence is TGCGCCAGCAGCCCCCCCACAGGAACCGTGAACACCGGGGAGCTGTTTTTT.